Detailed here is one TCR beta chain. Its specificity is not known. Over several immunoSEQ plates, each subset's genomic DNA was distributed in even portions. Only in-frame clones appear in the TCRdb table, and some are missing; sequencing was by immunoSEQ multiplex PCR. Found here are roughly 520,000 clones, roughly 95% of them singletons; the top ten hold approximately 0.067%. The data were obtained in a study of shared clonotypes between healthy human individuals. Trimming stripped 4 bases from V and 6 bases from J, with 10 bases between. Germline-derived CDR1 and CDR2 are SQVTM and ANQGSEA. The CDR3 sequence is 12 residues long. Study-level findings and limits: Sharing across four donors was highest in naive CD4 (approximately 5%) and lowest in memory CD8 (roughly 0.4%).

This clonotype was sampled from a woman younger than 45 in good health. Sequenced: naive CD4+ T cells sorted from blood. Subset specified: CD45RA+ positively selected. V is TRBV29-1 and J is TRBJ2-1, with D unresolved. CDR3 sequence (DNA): TGCAGCGTTGTCACCCGGAGCAATGAGCAGTTCTTC. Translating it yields CSVVTRSNEQFF.